One and the same sample provided the 27 T cell receptor beta chains below, sequenced in a study of blood T cell repertoires in COVID-19. The data were produced by immunoSEQ multiplex PCR, yet TCRdb's version contains in-frame clones alone and is incomplete. This sample yields 210,000 or so clones, of which more than 75% are seen a single time; under 2.5% belongs to the top ten. The sequenced material came from peripheral blood. Every receptor here comes from a man in his forties with active or convalescent COVID-19.

This clone was observed a handful of times. The V gene is TRBV15, the J gene TRBJ2-3; D possibly corresponds to TRBD1 (5 bases). CDR3 length equals 17 residues. CDR1 and CDR2 (germline): LNHNV, YYDKDF (reference sequence). V gave up 3 bases and J gave up 8 bases, with 24 bases separating them. CDR3 sequence: CATSRDTQGVHLGTQYF. The CDR3 bases are TGTGCCACCAGCAGGGACACTCAGGGTGTCCACCTCGGTACGCAGTATTTT.

This clone was detected only once. The chain employs TRBV5-1 and TRBJ2-1; 9 nucleotides agree with TRBD2. This CDR3 is 14 amino acids long. Germline V gives CDR1 SGHRS, CDR2 YFSETQ. The trim removed 3 bases at V and 6 bases at J, leaving 4 bases unmatched. In nucleotides, the CDR3 is TGCGCCAGCAGCTCTGGGACTAGCTCCAATGAGCAGTTCTTC. It specifies CASSSGTSSNEQFF.

This chain uses TRBV28 with TRBJ2-7; TRBD1 agrees at 7 bases. With V trimmed by 6 bases and J by 1 base, 18 bases remained unmatched. This CDR3 has 18 residues. Germline V gene sequence: CDR1 MDHEN, CDR2 SYDVKM. The CDR3 region has the DNA TGTGCCAGCAGAATCGGGTGGGGGCAGGGGGTTAGGTCCTACGAGCAGTACTTC. It specifies CASRIGWGQGVRSYEQYF.

The chain is built from TRBV6-5 and TRBJ1-1; TRBD1 agrees at 10 bases. CDR3 length: 14 amino acids. The germline V gene encodes CDR1 MNHEY and CDR2 SVGAGI. V was clipped by 6 bases and J by 6 bases; unmatched bases: 7. The CDR3 nucleotides are TGTGCCAGCAGGCGAGACAGGGGGCTGGCTGAAGCTTTCTTT. It yields the protein CASRRDRGLAEAFF.

The V call is TRBV18, the J call TRBJ2-5, with 9 bases lining up with TRBD2. V was pared by 2 bases and J by 5 bases, with 3 bases of the junction left unmatched. The CDR3 has 14 residues. Germline V gene sequence: CDR1 KGHSH, CDR2 LQKENI. CDR3 DNA: TGTGCCAGCTCACCAAGACTAGCGGAGGAGACCCAGTACTTC. Encoded protein: CASSPRLAEETQYF.

V usage is TRBV5-1 and J usage is TRBJ1-1; 7 bases line up with TRBD1. Unmatched junction bases numbered 6, after V lost 1 base and J lost 3 bases. The CDR3 spans 15 residues. Germline CDR1 SGHRS, CDR2 YFSETQ. As DNA, the CDR3 is TGCGCCAGCAGCTTGTCCCAGGGGGTCGACACTGAAGCTTTCTTT. It specifies CASSLSQGVDTEAFF. The full variable domain, with the rest looked up from reference TRBV5-1 and TRBJ1-1, is KAGVTQTPRYLIKTRGQQVTLSCSPISGHRSVSWYQQTPGQGLQFLFEYFSETQRNKGNFPGRFSGRQFSNSRSEMNVSTLELGDSALYLCASSLSQGVDTEAFFGQGTRLTVV.

This chain uses TRBV28 with TRBJ2-2; 8 bases match TRBD1. Per the germline V gene, CDR1 is MDHEN and CDR2 is SYDVKM. The CDR3 totals 14 residues. V was clipped by 6 bases and J by 3 bases; unmatched bases: 3. The DNA of the CDR3 is TGTGCCAGCAGGACAGGGGTGGACACCGGGGAGCTGTTTTTT. Translated, it gives CASRTGVDTGELFF. Looking up the rest from reference TRBV28 and TRBJ2-2 gives the full variable domain: DVKVTQSSRYLVKRTGEKVFLECVQDMDHENMFWYRQDPGLGLRLIYFSYDVKMKEKGDIPEGYSVSREKKERFSLILESASTNQTSMYLCASRTGVDTGELFFGEGSRLTVL.

The rearrangement links TRBV2 to TRBJ1-1, with 8 positions matching TRBD1. From germline, CDR1 is SNHLY and CDR2 FYNNEI. The CDR3 runs 13 residues. J was trimmed by 5 bases and V by 6 bases; bases with no gene match: 5. The CDR3: CASSGQGWTEAFF. For the CDR3, the DNA is TGTGCCAGCAGCGGACAGGGATGGACTGAAGCTTTCTTT.

CDR3 nucleotide sequence: TGTGCTAGTGGTTTCCCATATAATGGGGTTGCGGGGGAAAGAGCTGGCTACACCTTC. Encoded protein: CASGFPYNGVAGERAGYTF. The gene calls are TRBV12-5 and TRBJ1-2, with D possibly matching TRBD1 (5 bases). V was pared by 3 bases and J by 7 bases, with 30 bases between. The CDR3 extends over 19 amino acids. Germline V gene lookup returns CDR1 LGHNT and CDR2 FRNRAP. The full variable domain, its missing parts supplied by reference TRBV12-5 and TRBJ1-2, is DARVTQTPRHKVTEMGQEVTMRCQPILGHNTVFWYRQTMMQGLELLAYFRNRAPLDDSGMPKDRFSAEMPDATLATLKIQPSEPRDSAVYFCASGFPYNGVAGERAGYTFGSGTRLTVV.

This clone was counted a single time. The chain is built from TRBV18 and TRBJ1-4; D is perhaps TRBD1 (5 bases). Trimming shortened V by 2 bases and J by 7 bases, and 20 bases separated the two germline ends. Germline V gives CDR1 KGHSH, CDR2 LQKENI. The CDR3 is 17 residues long. This chain's CDR3 is CASSPGQGVVSGEKLFF. CDR3 bases: TGTGCCAGCTCACCAGGGCAGGGTGTCGTTTCGGGTGAAAAACTGTTTTTT.

The genes are TRBV7-9 and TRBJ2-2; the match to TRBD1 covers 7 bases. The V gene end was trimmed by 5 bases and the J gene end by 1 base; junction bases not matched to a gene: 10. Germline values: CDR1 SEHNR, CDR2 FQNEAQ (reference sequence). The CDR3 length is 17 residues. The CDR3 loop reads CASSTRGTDQNTGELFF. The CDR3 region has the DNA TGTGCCAGCAGCACACGAGGGACAGACCAGAACACCGGGGAGCTGTTTTTT.

The chain employs TRBV6-4 and TRBJ2-7; no reliable D call. Germline-derived CDR1 and CDR2 are MRHNA and SNTAGT. This CDR3 has 13 amino acids. V was cut by 10 bases and J by 0 bases, with 13 bases left in between. Written as DNA, the CDR3 is TGTGCCATCTTCAACTTTAGCTCCTACGAGCAGTACTTC. The encoded protein is CAIFNFSSYEQYF.

The rearrangement links TRBV11-1 to TRBJ2-1; 9 nucleotides line up with TRBD2. Germline loops: CDR1 SGHAT, CDR2 FQDESV (reference sequence). The CDR3 has 14 residues. With V trimmed by 10 bases and J by 7 bases, 11 bases remained unmatched. The CDR3 sequence: CATSTMLAGNEQFF. CDR3 coding DNA: TGTGCCACCTCGACGATGCTAGCGGGGAATGAGCAGTTCTTC.

This clone was found once. The chain uses TRBV7-6 and TRBJ2-2; tentative D call: TRBD2 (6 bases). From germline, CDR1 is SGHVS and CDR2 FNYEAQ. The ends were cut back, 2 bases at V and 5 bases at J, with 12 bases in the middle. The CDR3 is made up of 15 amino acids. The CDR3 spells CASSLPTRGTGELFF. In DNA form, the CDR3 reads TGTGCCAGCAGCTTACCGACGCGGGGAACCGGGGAGCTGTTTTTT.

V usage is TRBV6-5 and J usage is TRBJ1-6; 8 bases fit TRBD1. The J segment lost 7 bases and the V segment lost 7 bases, leaving 6 bases of the junction unmatched. Germline-derived CDR1 and CDR2 are MNHEY and SVGAGI. The CDR3 sequence is 14 residues long. This CDR3 reads CASTQTGVNSPLHF. The CDR3 region has the DNA TGTGCCAGCACCCAGACAGGGGTAAATTCACCCCTCCACTTT.

V and J are TRBV7-9 and TRBJ1-2, with a possible D match to TRBD1 (6 bases). CDR3 length equals 15 residues. Trimming removed 0 bases from V and 4 bases from J, with 12 bases in between. CDR1 and CDR2 (germline): SEHNR, FQNEAQ (reference sequence). CDR3 nucleotides: TGTGCCAGCAGCTTAGCCGCAGGGGACATCTATGGCTACACCTTC. This encodes CASSLAAGDIYGYTF.

V is TRBV28 and J is TRBJ1-1; possibly TRBD1 for D (5 bases). The V gene's germline CDR1 is MDHEN and CDR2 SYDVKM. The germline V and J ends were trimmed by 6 bases and 1 base, with 9 bases remaining between them. The CDR3 is made up of 13 amino acids. The DNA of the CDR3 is TGTGCCAGCAGCGTAGGGGAGAACACTGAAGCTTTCTTT. As protein: CASSVGENTEAFF.

V gene TRBV5-8 combines with J gene TRBJ2-6; no firm D call. The CDR3 is made up of 16 amino acids. Trimming took 6 bases from V and 0 from J, leaving 13 bases between them. Germline CDR1 and CDR2: SGHTS and YDEGEE. CDR3 in DNA: TGTGCCAGCACCGAACTTAAATTCTCTGGGGCCAACGTCCTGACTTTC. Protein: CASTELKFSGANVLTF.

The rearrangement uses TRBV6-5 and TRBJ2-7; 7 nucleotides match TRBD2. The CDR3 totals 16 residues. The germline V gene encodes CDR1 MNHEY and CDR2 SVGAGI. Trimming cost V 3 bases and J 0 bases; bases outside gene matches: 8. CDR3: CASSYRLADSSYEQYF. DNA of the CDR3: TGTGCCAGCAGTTATCGCCTAGCGGATAGCTCCTACGAGCAGTACTTC.

V usage is TRBV11-2 and J usage is TRBJ1-2; 7 bases fit TRBD1. The CDR3 covers 15 residues. With 4 bases clipped from V and 3 bases from J, the junction kept 8 bases outside the gene matches. Looked up from germline, CDR1 is SGHAT and CDR2 is FQNNGV. The CDR3 DNA reads TGTGCCAGCAGCTCCGTAGGAACAGGGGACTATGGCTACACCTTC. It is translated as CASSSVGTGDYGYTF.

The genes are TRBV29-1 and TRBJ2-2; D is perhaps TRBD1 (5 bases). Trimming pared 0 bases from V and 4 bases from J, leaving 18 bases between. CDR1 is SQVTM, CDR2 ANQGSEA, per germline. The CDR3 covers 17 residues. This CDR3 reads CSVEEGVGTLGTGELFF. Here the CDR3 DNA reads TGCAGCGTTGAAGAAGGGGTCGGTACGTTAGGCACCGGGGAGCTGTTTTTT.

The V gene is TRBV12-3 or TRBV12-4, the J gene TRBJ1-1; a weak D match, TRBD1 (6 bases). The CDR3 is made up of 13 amino acids. Between the trimmed V and J ends, which lost 6 bases and 2 bases, there was a span of 10 bases. The CDR3 reads CASSWTDNTEAFF. DNA for the CDR3: TGTGCCAGCAGCTGGACAGACAACACTGAAGCTTTCTTT.

The rearrangement joins TRBV27 to TRBJ2-5; 9 bases fit TRBD2. The CDR3 is 14 amino acids. The germline CDR1 and CDR2 sequences are MNHEY and SMNVEV (reference sequence). V shed 8 bases and J 5 bases; nucleotides not matched to a gene: 9. CDR3 sequence reads: CASRSGTSSETQYF. In DNA, the CDR3 is TGTGCCAGCCGTTCTGGGACTAGCAGCGAGACCCAGTACTTC.

This clone came up once. The rearrangement uses TRBV18 and TRBJ1-5; D is uncertain. Germline V gives CDR1 KGHSH, CDR2 LQKENI. V was cut by 2 bases and J by 9 bases, with 14 bases left in between. The CDR3 consists of 14 residues. The CDR3 protein is CASSPTGSLRPQHF. The CDR3 DNA sequence: TGTGCCAGCTCACCAACCGGGAGCCTTAGGCCCCAGCATTTT.

The chain joins TRBV7-8 to TRBJ1-5; D uncertain. The CDR3 has 14 amino acids. Germline V gene sequence: CDR1 SGHVS, CDR2 FQNEAQ. The V end lost 5 bases, the J end lost 2 bases, and 10 bases lay between the germline ends. The CDR3, as DNA: TGTGCCAGCAGCGGGCTGGGAGGCAATCAGCCCCAGCATTTT. Translated: CASSGLGGNQPQHF.

The V call is TRBV27, the J call TRBJ1-6, with D possibly matching TRBD1 (5 bases). Trimming stripped 5 bases from V and 4 bases from J, with 12 bases between. Germline CDR1 is MNHEY and CDR2 is SMNVEV (reference sequence). This CDR3 region has 15 residues. CDR3 bases: TGTGCCAGCAGTAGCAGGACATATTATAATTCACCCCTCCACTTT. As protein: CASSSRTYYNSPLHF.

The V and J genes are TRBV5-1 and TRBJ2-5, with 10 bases aligning to TRBD2. V lost 4 bases and J lost 5; bases outside the gene matches: 5. Germline V gene sequence: CDR1 SGHRS, CDR2 YFSETQ. The CDR3 is 14 amino acids. The CDR3 spells CASSPGLATETQYF. The CDR3 DNA follows: TGCGCCAGCAGCCCGGGACTAGCGACGGAGACCCAGTACTTC.